One and the same sample provided the 9 T cell receptor beta chains below, sequenced in a study of shared clonotypes between healthy human individuals. Data came from immunoSEQ multiplex PCR; TCRdb stores just in-frame clones and leaves some out. The table shows approximately 1,500,000 clones, with roughly 96% occurring only once. The sequenced sample consisted of naive CD4+ T cells sorted from blood. The subset denotes: CD45RA+ positively selected. The receptors shown here come from a man aged 25 to 40 in good health.

The chain employs TRBV7-2 and TRBJ1-4; D not certain. Germline V gives CDR1 SGHTA, CDR2 FQGNSA. The V end lost 1 base, the J end lost 0 bases, and 9 bases lay between the germline ends. This CDR3 is 16 amino acids long. For the CDR3, the DNA is TGTGCCAGCAGCTTAGTGAGCGGTGCAACTAATGAAAAACTGTTTTTT. Translated, it gives CASSLVSGATNEKLFF.

The chain employs TRBV18 and TRBJ2-3; the D is unclear. This CDR3 comprises 16 residues. Germline loops: CDR1 KGHSH, CDR2 LQKENI. Trimming left V 1 base short and J 6 bases short, with 17 bases between. Here the CDR3 DNA reads TGTGCCAGCTCACCACTTCGGACCAACTCGAGGGATACGCAGTATTTT. Translating gives CASSPLRTNSRDTQYF.

The genes are TRBV19 and TRBJ1-1; the D gene is possibly TRBD1 (6 bases). This CDR3 is 13 amino acids long. The V end was cut by 3 bases, the J end by 3 bases, with 8 bases between. The germline V gene encodes CDR1 LNHDA and CDR2 SQIVND (reference sequence). For the CDR3, the DNA is TGTGCCAGTAGTATGGGGACACACACTGAAGCTTTCTTT. Amino acids: CASSMGTHTEAFF.

The chain couples TRBV10-3 to TRBJ2-1, with a tentative D call TRBD1 (6 bases). The CDR3 loop spans 13 amino acids. CDR1 is ENHRY, CDR2 SYGVKD, per germline. The germline V and J ends were trimmed by 4 bases and 5 bases, with 9 bases remaining between them. The CDR3 region has the DNA TGTGCCATCAGTGGGACAGATAACAATGAGCAGTTCTTC. Translating it yields CAISGTDNNEQFF.

V usage is TRBV5-4 and J usage is TRBJ2-1; 9 bases align to TRBD1. CDR3 length: 15 residues. Germline loops: CDR1 SGHNT, CDR2 YYREEE (reference sequence). V lost 4 bases to trimming and J lost 8 bases; unmatched junction nucleotides: 10. CDR3 DNA sequence: TGTGCCAGCAGCCCTGGCGGGACAGGGCCCCATGAGCAGTTCTTC. This sequence encodes CASSPGGTGPHEQFF.

The chain recombines TRBV7-3 with TRBJ2-2, with 8 positions matching TRBD1. Germline values: CDR1 SGHTA, CDR2 FQGTGA. The CDR3 is 16 residues long. V dropped 2 bases and J dropped 4; count of bases not matched to a gene: 6. The CDR3 here is CASSLAGTGFTGELFF. Written as DNA, the CDR3 is TGTGCCAGCAGCTTAGCCGGGACAGGATTCACCGGGGAGCTGTTTTTT.

This chain connects TRBV28 to TRBJ2-1; a weak D match, TRBD2 (5 bases). This CDR3 spans 14 amino acids. V lost 5 bases and J 3 bases, leaving 11 bases between the germline ends. Germline CDR1 reads MDHEN; CDR2 reads SYDVKM. As DNA, the CDR3 is TGTGCCAGCAGTCCGCGGGCCCTCTACAATGAGCAGTTCTTC. Protein sequence: CASSPRALYNEQFF.

The V call is TRBV4-1, the J call TRBJ2-7; TRBD1 agrees at 9 bases. Germline CDR1 reads MGHRA; CDR2 reads YSYEKL. There are 13 residues in the CDR3. V shed 5 bases, J shed 1 base, and the junction held 0 bases outside the gene matches. For the CDR3, the DNA is TGCGCCAGCAGCGGACAGGGGTCCTACGAGCAGTACTTC. Encoded protein: CASSGQGSYEQYF.

The chain joins TRBV11-2 to TRBJ1-1; D is uncertain. V was cut by 3 bases and J by 5 bases, with 13 bases left in between. This CDR3 contains 14 residues. Germline V gives CDR1 SGHAT, CDR2 FQNNGV. The CDR3 reads CASSFLASETEAFF. DNA of the CDR3: TGTGCCAGCAGCTTTTTAGCGTCAGAGACTGAAGCTTTCTTT.